This T cell receptor (beta chain) was retrieved from a study of CD8+CD57+ T cells in acquired aplastic anemia. In the study overall: DNA from sorted CD4+ and CD8+ cells averaged roughly 3.2 ug.

On this clonotype: Its specificity is unknown.

Between the trimmed V and J ends, which lost 3 bases and 3 bases, there was a span of 12 bases. This CDR3 is built from 15 residues. Germline V lookup: CDR1 LNHDA, CDR2 SQIVND (reference sequence). Overall study results and limits: Patients and controls shared 25 to 35 CD8+ CDR3 sequences, highly expressed in patients.

Genomic DNA, serving as template, underwent TCR beta VDJ and CDR3 profiling. TCRdb re-called the reads through MiXCR, storing one row per CDR3 protein. The sample lists some 280,000 distinct CDR3 sequences; approximately 55% were seen once. The sequence derives from a human donor with severe aplastic anemia or a healthy control (not recorded which). The specimen was sorted CD4+, CD8+, or CD8+CD57+ T cells (not recorded which) from PBMCs. The rearrangement uses TRBV19 and TRBJ2-1; D perhaps matches TRBD2 (6 bases). The CDR3 reads CASSIGAGSYNEQFF. Written as DNA, the CDR3 is TGTGCCAGTAGTATCGGCGCGGGGAGCTACAATGAGCAGTTCTTC.